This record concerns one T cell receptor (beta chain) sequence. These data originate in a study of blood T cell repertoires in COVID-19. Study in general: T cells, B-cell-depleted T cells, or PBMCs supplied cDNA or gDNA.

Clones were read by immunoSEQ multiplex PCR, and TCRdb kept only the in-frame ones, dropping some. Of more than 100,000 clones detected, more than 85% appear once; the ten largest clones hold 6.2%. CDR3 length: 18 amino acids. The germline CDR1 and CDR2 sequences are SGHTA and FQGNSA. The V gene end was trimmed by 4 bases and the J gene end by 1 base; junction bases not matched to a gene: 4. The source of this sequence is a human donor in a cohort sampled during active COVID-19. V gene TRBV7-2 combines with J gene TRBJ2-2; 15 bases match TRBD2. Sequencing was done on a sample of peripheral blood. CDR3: CASSYPGLAGGNTGELFF. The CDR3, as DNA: TGTGCCAGCAGCTATCCGGGACTAGCGGGGGGGAACACCGGGGAGCTGTTTTTT.